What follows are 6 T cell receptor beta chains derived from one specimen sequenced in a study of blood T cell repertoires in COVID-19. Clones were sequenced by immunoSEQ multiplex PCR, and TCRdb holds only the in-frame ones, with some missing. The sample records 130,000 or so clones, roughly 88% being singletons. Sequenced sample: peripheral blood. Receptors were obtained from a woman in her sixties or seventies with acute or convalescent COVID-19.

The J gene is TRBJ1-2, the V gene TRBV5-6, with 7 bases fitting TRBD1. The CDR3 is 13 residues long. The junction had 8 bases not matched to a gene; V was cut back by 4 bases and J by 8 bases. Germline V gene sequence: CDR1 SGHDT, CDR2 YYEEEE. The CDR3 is CASSPGQIGGYTF. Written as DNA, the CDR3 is TGTGCCAGCAGCCCGGGACAGATTGGGGGCTACACCTTC.

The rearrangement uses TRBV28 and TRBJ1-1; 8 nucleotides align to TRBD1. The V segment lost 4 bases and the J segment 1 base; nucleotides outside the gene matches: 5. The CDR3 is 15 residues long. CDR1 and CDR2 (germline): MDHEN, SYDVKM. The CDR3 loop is CASSSTGAGNTEAFF. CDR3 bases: TGTGCCAGCAGTTCGACAGGGGCCGGGAACACTGAAGCTTTCTTT.

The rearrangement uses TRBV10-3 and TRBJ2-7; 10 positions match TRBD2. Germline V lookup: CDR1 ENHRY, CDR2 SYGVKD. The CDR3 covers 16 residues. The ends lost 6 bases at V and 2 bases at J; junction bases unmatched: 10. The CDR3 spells CAISVQPSGGTYEQYF. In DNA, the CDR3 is TGTGCCATCAGCGTTCAGCCTAGCGGGGGAACCTACGAGCAGTACTTC.

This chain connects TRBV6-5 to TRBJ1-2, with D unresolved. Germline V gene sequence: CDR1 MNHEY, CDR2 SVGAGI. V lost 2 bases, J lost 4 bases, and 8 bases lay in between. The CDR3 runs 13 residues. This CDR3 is CASSYEGTYGYTF. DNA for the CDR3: TGTGCCAGCAGTTACGAGGGTACCTATGGCTACACCTTC.

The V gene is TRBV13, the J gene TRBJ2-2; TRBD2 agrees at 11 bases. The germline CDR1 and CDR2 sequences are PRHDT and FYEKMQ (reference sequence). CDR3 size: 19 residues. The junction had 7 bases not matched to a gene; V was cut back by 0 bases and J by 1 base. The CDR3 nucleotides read TGTGCCAGCAGCTTAGGAGGCCTAGCGGGGGGCCTGAACACCGGGGAGCTGTTTTTT. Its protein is CASSLGGLAGGLNTGELFF.

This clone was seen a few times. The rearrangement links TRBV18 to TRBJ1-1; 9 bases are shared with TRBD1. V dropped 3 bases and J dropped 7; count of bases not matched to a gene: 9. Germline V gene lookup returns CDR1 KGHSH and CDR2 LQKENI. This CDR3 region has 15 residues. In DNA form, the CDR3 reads TGTGCCAGCTCACCGGGGACAGGGCCCTCCTATGAAGCTTTCTTT. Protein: CASSPGTGPSYEAFF.